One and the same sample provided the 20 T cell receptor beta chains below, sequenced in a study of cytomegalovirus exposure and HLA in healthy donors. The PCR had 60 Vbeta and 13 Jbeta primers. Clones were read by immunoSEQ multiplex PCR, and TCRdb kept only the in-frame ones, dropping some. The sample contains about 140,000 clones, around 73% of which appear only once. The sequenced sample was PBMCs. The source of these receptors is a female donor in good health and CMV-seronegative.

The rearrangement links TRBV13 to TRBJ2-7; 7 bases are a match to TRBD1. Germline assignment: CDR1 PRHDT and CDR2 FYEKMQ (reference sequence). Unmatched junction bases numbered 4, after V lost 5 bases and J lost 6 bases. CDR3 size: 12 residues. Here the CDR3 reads CASSTGTVEQYF. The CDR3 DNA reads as TGTGCCAGCAGCACCGGGACAGTCGAGCAGTACTTC.

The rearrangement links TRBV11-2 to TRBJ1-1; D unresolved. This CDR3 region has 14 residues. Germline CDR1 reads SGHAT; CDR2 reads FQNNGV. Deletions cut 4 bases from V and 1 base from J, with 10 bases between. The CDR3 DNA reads TGTGCCAGCAGCTCTTCGCGGGAGAACACTGAAGCTTTCTTT. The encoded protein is CASSSSRENTEAFF.

The CDR3 DNA sequence: TGTGCCAGCAGTTCGGTCGGACTAAATCAGGACACCGGGGAGCTGTTTTTT. This codes for CASSSVGLNQDTGELFF. The chain employs TRBV28 and TRBJ2-2; D might be TRBD2 (6 bases). Deletions cut 4 bases from V and 3 bases from J, with 18 bases between. Germline V gives CDR1 MDHEN, CDR2 SYDVKM. This CDR3 is built from 17 residues.

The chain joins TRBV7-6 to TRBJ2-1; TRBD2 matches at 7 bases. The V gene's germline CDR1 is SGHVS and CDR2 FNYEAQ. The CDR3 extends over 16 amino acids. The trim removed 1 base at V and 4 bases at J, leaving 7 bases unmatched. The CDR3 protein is CASSLGGGSGYNEQFF. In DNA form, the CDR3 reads TGTGCCAGCAGCTTAGGTGGGGGTAGCGGGTACAATGAGCAGTTCTTC. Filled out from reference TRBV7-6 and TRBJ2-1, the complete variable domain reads GAGVSQSPRYKVTKRGQDVALRCDPISGHVSLYWYRQALGQGPEFLTYFNYEAQQDKSGLPNDRFSAERPEGSISTLTIQRTEQRDSAMYRCASSLGGGSGYNEQFFGPGTRLTVL.

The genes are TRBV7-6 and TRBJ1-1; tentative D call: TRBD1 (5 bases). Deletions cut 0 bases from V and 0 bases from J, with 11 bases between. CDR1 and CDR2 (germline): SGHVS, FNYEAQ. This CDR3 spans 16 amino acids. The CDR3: CASSLAAGLVNTEAFF. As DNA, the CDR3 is TGTGCCAGCAGCTTAGCAGCAGGGTTGGTGAACACTGAAGCTTTCTTT.

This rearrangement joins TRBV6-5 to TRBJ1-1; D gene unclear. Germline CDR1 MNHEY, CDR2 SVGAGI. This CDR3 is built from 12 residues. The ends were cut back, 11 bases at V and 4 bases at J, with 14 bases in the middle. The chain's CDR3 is CAGEAWGTEAFF. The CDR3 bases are TGTGCCGGGGAGGCATGGGGCACTGAAGCTTTCTTT.

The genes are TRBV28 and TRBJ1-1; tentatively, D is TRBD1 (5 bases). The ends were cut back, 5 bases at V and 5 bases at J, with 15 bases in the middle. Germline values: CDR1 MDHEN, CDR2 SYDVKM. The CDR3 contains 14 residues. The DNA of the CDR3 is TGTGCCAGCAGTCGGGGGGGTCTAGGGACTGAAGCTTTCTTT. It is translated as CASSRGGLGTEAFF.

The CDR3 loop is CASSYSTGCGNTIYF. In DNA form, the CDR3 reads TGCGCCAGCAGCTATTCGACAGGGTGTGGAAACACCATATATTTT. J is TRBJ1-3 and V is TRBV23-1, with TRBD1 identical over 7 bases. TRBV23-1 carries the ORF label, with uncertain function. The junction had 8 bases not matched to a gene; V was cut back by 6 bases and J by 3 bases. This CDR3 is built from 15 residues.

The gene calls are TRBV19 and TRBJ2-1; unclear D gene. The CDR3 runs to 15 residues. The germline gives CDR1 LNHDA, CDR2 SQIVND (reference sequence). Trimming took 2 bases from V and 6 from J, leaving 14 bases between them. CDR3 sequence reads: CASSISGQSRNEQFF. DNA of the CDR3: TGTGCCAGTAGTATATCAGGCCAGTCACGCAATGAGCAGTTCTTC.

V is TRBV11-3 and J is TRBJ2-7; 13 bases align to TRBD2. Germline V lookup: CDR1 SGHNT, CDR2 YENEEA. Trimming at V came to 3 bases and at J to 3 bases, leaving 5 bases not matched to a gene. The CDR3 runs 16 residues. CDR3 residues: CASSFWRLAGGYEQYF. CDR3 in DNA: TGTGCCAGCAGCTTCTGGCGACTAGCGGGGGGCTACGAGCAGTACTTC.

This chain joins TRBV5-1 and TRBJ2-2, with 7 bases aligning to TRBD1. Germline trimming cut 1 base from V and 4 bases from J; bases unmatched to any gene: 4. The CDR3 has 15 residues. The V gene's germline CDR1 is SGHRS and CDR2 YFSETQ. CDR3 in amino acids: CASSLQQGTTGELFF. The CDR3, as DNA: TGCGCCAGCAGCTTGCAACAGGGGACCACCGGGGAGCTGTTTTTT.

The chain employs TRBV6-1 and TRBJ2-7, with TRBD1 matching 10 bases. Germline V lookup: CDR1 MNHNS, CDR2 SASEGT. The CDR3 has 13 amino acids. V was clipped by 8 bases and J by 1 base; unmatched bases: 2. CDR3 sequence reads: CASRDRGSYEQYF. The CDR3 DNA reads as TGTGCCAGCCGGGACAGGGGTTCCTACGAGCAGTACTTC.

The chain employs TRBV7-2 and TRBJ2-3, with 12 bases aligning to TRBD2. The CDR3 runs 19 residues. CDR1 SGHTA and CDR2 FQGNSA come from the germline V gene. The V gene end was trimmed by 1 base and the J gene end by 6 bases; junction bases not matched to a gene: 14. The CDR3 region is CASSLGLDQLAGGGDTQYF. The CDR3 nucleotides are TGTGCCAGCAGCTTAGGGCTTGACCAACTAGCGGGGGGTGGCGATACGCAGTATTTT.

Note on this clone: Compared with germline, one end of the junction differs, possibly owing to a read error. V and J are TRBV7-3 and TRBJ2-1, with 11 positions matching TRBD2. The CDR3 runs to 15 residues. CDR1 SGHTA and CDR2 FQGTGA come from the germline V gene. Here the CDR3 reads CASTLAGGSYNEQFF. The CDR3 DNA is TGTGCCAGCACCTTAGCGGGAGGGTCCTACAATGAGCAGTTCTTC.

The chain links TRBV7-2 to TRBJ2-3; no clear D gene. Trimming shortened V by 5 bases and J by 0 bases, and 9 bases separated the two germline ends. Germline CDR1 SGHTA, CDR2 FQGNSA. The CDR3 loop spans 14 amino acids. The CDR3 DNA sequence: TGTGCCAGCAGCCCGTCCTCTAGCACAGATACGCAGTATTTT. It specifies CASSPSSSTDTQYF.

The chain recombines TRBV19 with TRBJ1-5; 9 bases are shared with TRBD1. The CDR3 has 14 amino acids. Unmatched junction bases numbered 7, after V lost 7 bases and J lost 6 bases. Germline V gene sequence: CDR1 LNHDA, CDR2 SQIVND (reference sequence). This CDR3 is CASKWDRDGQPQHF. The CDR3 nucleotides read TGTGCCAGTAAATGGGACAGGGACGGTCAGCCCCAGCATTTT.

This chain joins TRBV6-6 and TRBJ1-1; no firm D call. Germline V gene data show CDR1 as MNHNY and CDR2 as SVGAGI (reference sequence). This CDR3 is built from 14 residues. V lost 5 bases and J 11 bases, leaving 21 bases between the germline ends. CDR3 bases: TGTGCCAGCAGTCCCAATTCGAGGGCCCTAGGGGCTTTCTTT. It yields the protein CASSPNSRALGAFF.

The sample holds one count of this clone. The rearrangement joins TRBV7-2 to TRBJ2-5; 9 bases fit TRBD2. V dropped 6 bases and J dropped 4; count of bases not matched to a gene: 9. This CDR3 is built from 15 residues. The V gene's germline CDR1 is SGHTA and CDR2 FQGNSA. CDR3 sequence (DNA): TGTGCCAGCAGTCGAGGAGGCGGGAGGGGAGAGACCCAGTACTTC. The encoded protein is CASSRGGGRGETQYF.

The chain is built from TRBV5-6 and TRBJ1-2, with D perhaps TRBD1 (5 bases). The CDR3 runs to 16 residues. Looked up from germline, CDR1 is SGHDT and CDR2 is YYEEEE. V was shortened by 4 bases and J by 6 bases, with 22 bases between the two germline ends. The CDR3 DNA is TGTGCCAGCAGCCTGTTTAATGAGCAGGGCTGGGATGGCTACACCTTC. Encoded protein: CASSLFNEQGWDGYTF.

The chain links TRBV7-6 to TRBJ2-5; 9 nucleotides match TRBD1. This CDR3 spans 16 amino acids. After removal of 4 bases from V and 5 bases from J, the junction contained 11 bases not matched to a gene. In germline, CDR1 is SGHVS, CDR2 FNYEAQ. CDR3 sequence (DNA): TGTGCCAGCAGCTCAAGTTCCGGGACAGGGAGGGAGACCCAGTACTTC. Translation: CASSSSSGTGRETQYF.